These 18 T cell receptor beta chains were sequenced from one sample in a study of cytomegalovirus exposure and HLA in healthy donors. The PCR was carried out with 60 Vbeta primers and 13 Jbeta primers. Sequencing was performed with immunoSEQ multiplex PCR; in TCRdb, only in-frame clones are kept and a portion is missing. This table holds 180,000 or so clones, 79% found once. Sequenced material: PBMCs. The receptors shown here come from a woman aged 45-59 years in good health and CMV-seronegative.

The rearrangement links TRBV5-1 to TRBJ1-2; D is undetermined. V lost 0 bases, J lost 2 bases, and 20 bases lay in between. The CDR3 loop spans 18 amino acids. The V gene's germline CDR1 is SGHRS and CDR2 YFSETQ. CDR3 residues: CASSLGFSISPRNYGYTF. The DNA of the CDR3 is TGCGCCAGCAGCTTGGGCTTTAGTATTTCTCCGCGGAACTATGGCTACACCTTC.

The chain carries TRBV5-1 and TRBJ2-3, with D possibly TRBD2 on 7 matching bases. Germline loops: CDR1 SGHRS, CDR2 YFSETQ. This CDR3 comprises 15 residues. Between the trimmed V and J ends, which lost 0 bases and 5 bases, there was a span of 13 bases. In DNA, the CDR3 is TGCGCCAGCAGCTTGGTGGGAGGGGGGGGAGATACGCAGTATTTT. It yields the protein CASSLVGGGGDTQYF.

This chain links TRBV27 with TRBJ2-6; no firm D call. This CDR3 has 17 amino acids. From germline, CDR1 is MNHEY and CDR2 SMNVEV (reference sequence). Trimming cost V 4 bases and J 3 bases, with 16 bases left between them. The CDR3 loop reads CASSSRPGRHGANVLTF. In DNA, the CDR3 is TGTGCCAGCAGTTCCAGGCCAGGTCGACATGGGGCCAACGTCCTGACTTTC. The full variable domain, in which reference TRBV27 and TRBJ2-6 provide the parts outside the CDR3, is EAQVTQNPRYLITVTGKKLTVTCSQNMNHEYMSWYRQDPGLGLRQIYYSMNVEVTDKGDVPEGYKVSRKEKRNFPLILESPSPNQTSLYFCASSSRPGRHGANVLTFGAGSRLTVL.

The rearrangement links TRBV7-2 to TRBJ2-1, with 11 bases that match TRBD1. The V gene end was trimmed by 5 bases and the J gene end by 7 bases; junction bases not matched to a gene: 7. CDR1 is SGHTA, CDR2 FQGNSA, per germline. The CDR3 is made up of 15 amino acids. The chain's CDR3 is CASSRDRGGRNEQFF. The CDR3 nucleotides read TGTGCCAGCAGCCGGGACAGGGGGGGGAGAAATGAGCAGTTCTTC.

The chain carries TRBV7-6 and TRBJ1-5; 7 bases are shared with TRBD1. This CDR3 has 15 amino acids. Germline assignment: CDR1 SGHVS and CDR2 FNYEAQ. V lost 3 bases and J lost 3; bases outside the gene matches: 5. The CDR3 sequence: CASSLSGTANQPQHF. The CDR3 DNA reads as TGTGCCAGCAGCTTGTCCGGGACAGCCAATCAGCCCCAGCATTTT.

This chain joins TRBV9 and TRBJ1-4; the match to TRBD1 covers 7 bases. The CDR3 consists of 14 residues. CDR1 and CDR2 from the germline V gene are SGDLS and YYNGEE. J lost 8 bases, V lost 4 bases, and 8 bases had no gene match. The DNA of the CDR3 is TGTGCCAGCAGCCAGGGACAGAACGGAGAAAAACTGTTTTTT. This translates into CASSQGQNGEKLFF.

This clone has a handful of counts. V and J are TRBV5-1 and TRBJ2-7, with TRBD2 as a possible D gene (6 bases). This CDR3 contains 15 residues. Trimming took 0 bases from V and 5 from J, leaving 15 bases between them. Germline CDR1 reads SGHRS; CDR2 reads YFSETQ. Written as DNA, the CDR3 is TGCGCCAGCAGCTTGGCCGGGGGTGCGGCACACGAGCAGTACTTC. It encodes CASSLAGGAAHEQYF.

V and J are TRBV5-4 and TRBJ2-3; D gene unclear. The CDR3 totals 14 residues. V dropped 4 bases and J dropped 4 bases, with 13 bases sitting between them. Germline lookup yields CDR1 SGHNT and CDR2 YYREEE (reference sequence). CDR3 sequence: CASSPPSGPDTQYF. The CDR3 coding sequence is TGTGCCAGCAGCCCCCCATCGGGTCCAGATACGCAGTATTTT.

The V gene is TRBV7-2, the J gene TRBJ1-3; weak D call: TRBD1 (5 bases). The V gene lost 0 bases and the J gene lost 8 bases, with 23 bases spanning the gap. The length of the CDR3 is 18 residues. The germline CDR1 and CDR2 sequences are SGHTA and FQGNSA. The CDR3 loop is CASSLAVGVSTSGDTIYF. In DNA form, the CDR3 reads TGTGCCAGCAGCTTAGCGGTCGGGGTATCAACCTCGGGGGACACCATATATTTT.

Only one count was recorded for this clone. The gene calls are TRBV19 and TRBJ1-1; D perhaps matches TRBD1 (5 bases). Germline CDR1 LNHDA, CDR2 SQIVND (reference sequence). This CDR3 region has 15 residues. Between the trimmed V and J ends, which lost 5 bases and 1 base, there was a span of 14 bases. As DNA, the CDR3 is TGTGCCAGTAGTTTTGGCGGGGCCTGGAACACTGAAGCTTTCTTT. Translating it yields CASSFGGAWNTEAFF.

The chain recombines TRBV6-5 with TRBJ1-1; D perhaps matches TRBD1 (5 bases). Per the germline V gene, CDR1 is MNHEY and CDR2 is SVGAGI. This CDR3 has 16 residues. Trimming removed 2 bases from V and 1 base from J, with 14 bases in between. The CDR3 sequence: CASSYRQGGRNTEAFF. The CDR3 coding sequence is TGTGCCAGCAGTTACCGCCAGGGAGGGAGGAACACTGAAGCTTTCTTT.

The chain is built from TRBV28 and TRBJ2-7; 8 bases match TRBD2. This CDR3 has 15 residues. Trimming took 7 bases from V and 1 from J; bases not matched to a gene: 9. Germline V lookup: CDR1 MDHEN, CDR2 SYDVKM. The chain's CDR3 is CASTLTSGNSYEQYF. The CDR3 DNA is TGTGCCAGCACCCTAACTAGCGGCAATTCCTACGAGCAGTACTTC.

This rearrangement joins TRBV5-5 to TRBJ2-3; perhaps TRBD1 as D (5 bases). The V gene lost 5 bases and the J gene lost 0 bases, with 16 bases spanning the gap. Germline loops: CDR1 SGHKS, CDR2 YYEKEE (reference sequence). The CDR3 sequence is 16 residues long. CDR3 residues: CASRSQGFPSTDTQYF. CDR3 DNA: TGTGCCAGCAGAAGCCAGGGCTTCCCCAGCACAGATACGCAGTATTTT.

The rearrangement links TRBV7-9 to TRBJ2-1; 10 bases map to TRBD2. CDR1 is SEHNR, CDR2 FQNEAQ, per germline (reference sequence). The CDR3 has 15 residues. Trimming cost V 3 bases and J 5 bases; bases outside gene matches: 4. The CDR3: CASSFELAGNNEQFF. CDR3 DNA sequence: TGTGCCAGCAGCTTTGAACTAGCGGGAAACAATGAGCAGTTCTTC.

The chain uses TRBV28 and TRBJ2-7; maybe TRBD1 (6 bases). Between the trimmed V and J ends, which lost 2 bases and 2 bases, there was a span of 13 bases. Germline lookup yields CDR1 MDHEN and CDR2 SYDVKM. This CDR3 comprises 15 residues. The CDR3, as DNA: TGTGCCAGCAGTTTAGGGGGCGGAGGACCCTACGAGCAGTACTTC. Residues: CASSLGGGGPYEQYF.

Details on this clone: Germline and junction disagree at one end, which may indicate a read error. This rearrangement joins TRBV7-9 to TRBJ2-3; D is ambiguous. This CDR3 is 15 amino acids long. Germline V lookup: CDR1 SEHNR, CDR2 FQNEAQ (reference sequence). Here the CDR3 DNA reads TGTTCCAGCAGCTTTGCCCCCGACGAGGAGGATACGCAGTATTTT. Protein product: CSSSFAPDEEDTQYF.

V usage is TRBV5-8 and J usage is TRBJ1-3; 7 nucleotides agree with TRBD1. V trimming: 4 bases; J trimming: 3 bases; junction bases outside the gene matches: 7. CDR1 is SGHTS and CDR2 is YDEGEE in the germline V gene. This CDR3 spans 15 amino acids. The CDR3 region is CASSRGGAFGNTIYF. The CDR3 DNA reads as TGTGCCAGCAGCAGAGGGGGCGCCTTTGGAAACACCATATATTTT.

The gene calls are TRBV6-8 and TRBJ2-6; TRBD1 aligns across 9 bases. Germline V gives CDR1 MNHGY, CDR2 SAAAGT. Trimming removed 8 bases from V and 4 bases from J; junction bases left unmatched: 6. The length of the CDR3 is 15 residues. The CDR3 coding sequence is TGTGCCAGCTCCTGGACAGGGGTAGGGGCCAACGTCCTGACTTTC. Residues: CASSWTGVGANVLTF.